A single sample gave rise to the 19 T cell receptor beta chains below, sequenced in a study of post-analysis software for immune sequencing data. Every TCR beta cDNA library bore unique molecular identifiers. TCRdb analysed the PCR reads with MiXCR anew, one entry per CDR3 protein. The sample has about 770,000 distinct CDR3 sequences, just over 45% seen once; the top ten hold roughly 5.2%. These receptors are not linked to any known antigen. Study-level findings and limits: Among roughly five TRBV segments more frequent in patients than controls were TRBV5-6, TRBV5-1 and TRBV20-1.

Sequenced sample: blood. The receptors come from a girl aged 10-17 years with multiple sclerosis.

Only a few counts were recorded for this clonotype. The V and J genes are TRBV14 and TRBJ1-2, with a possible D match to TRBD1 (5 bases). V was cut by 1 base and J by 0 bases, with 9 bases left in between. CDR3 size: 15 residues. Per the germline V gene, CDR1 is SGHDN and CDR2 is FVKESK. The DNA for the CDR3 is TGTGCCAGCAGCCAAGCTCAGGGACCTAACTATGGCTACACCTTC. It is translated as CASSQAQGPNYGYTF.

The CDR3 nucleotides are TGCAGCGGCCGGGACGGCTTTGCGAACGAGCAGTACTTC. It translates to CSGRDGFANEQYF. V usage is TRBV29-1 and J usage is TRBJ2-5; D is possibly TRBD1 or TRBD2 (5 bases each). The DNA end is more similar to TRBJ2-7, so the J call may be wrong. The CDR3 length is 13 residues. Germline V gives CDR1 SQVTM, CDR2 ANQGSEA.

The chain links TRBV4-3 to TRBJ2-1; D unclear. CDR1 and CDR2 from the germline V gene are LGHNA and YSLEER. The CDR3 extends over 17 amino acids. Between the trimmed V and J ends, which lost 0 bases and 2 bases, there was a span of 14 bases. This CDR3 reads CASSQEVWGETYNEQFF. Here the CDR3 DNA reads TGCGCCAGCAGCCAAGAGGTTTGGGGTGAGACCTACAATGAGCAGTTCTTC.

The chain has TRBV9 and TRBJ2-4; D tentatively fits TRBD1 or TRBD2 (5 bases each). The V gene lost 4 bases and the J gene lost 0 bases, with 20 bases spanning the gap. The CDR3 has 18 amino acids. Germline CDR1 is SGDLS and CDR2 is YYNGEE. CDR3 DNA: TGTGCCAGCAGCCCCCGGGGCGGAGCTCCCTTAGCCAAAAACATTCAGTACTTC. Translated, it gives CASSPRGGAPLAKNIQYF.

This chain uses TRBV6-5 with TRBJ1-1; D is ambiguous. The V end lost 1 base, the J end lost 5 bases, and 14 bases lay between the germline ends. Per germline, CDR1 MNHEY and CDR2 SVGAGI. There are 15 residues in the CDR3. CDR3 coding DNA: TGTGCCAGCAGTTACTGGGTCGGGGAAGGGACTGAAGCTTTCTTT. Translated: CASSYWVGEGTEAFF.

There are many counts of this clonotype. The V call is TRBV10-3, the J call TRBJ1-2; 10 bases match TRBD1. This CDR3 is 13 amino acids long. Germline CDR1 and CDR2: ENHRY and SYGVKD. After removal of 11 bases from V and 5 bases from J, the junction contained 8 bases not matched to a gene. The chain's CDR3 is CALGQGTDYGYTF. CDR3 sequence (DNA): TGTGCCTTGGGACAGGGGACCGATTATGGCTACACCTTC.

The CDR3 protein is CASSQDYYNSNQPQHF. The CDR3, as DNA: TGCGCCAGCAGCCAAGACTATTACAATAGCAATCAGCCCCAGCATTTT. The V gene is TRBV4-3, the J gene TRBJ1-5; D is undetermined. V gave up 0 bases and J gave up 0 bases, with 9 bases separating them. The CDR3 contains 16 residues. Germline V gene sequence: CDR1 LGHNA, CDR2 YSLEER.

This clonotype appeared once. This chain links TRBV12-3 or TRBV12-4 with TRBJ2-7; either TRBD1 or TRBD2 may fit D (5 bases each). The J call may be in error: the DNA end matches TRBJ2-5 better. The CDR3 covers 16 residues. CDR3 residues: CASSRGVWQAKETQYF. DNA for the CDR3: TGTGCCAGCAGTAGGGGAGTGTGGCAGGCCAAAGAGACCCAGTACTTC.

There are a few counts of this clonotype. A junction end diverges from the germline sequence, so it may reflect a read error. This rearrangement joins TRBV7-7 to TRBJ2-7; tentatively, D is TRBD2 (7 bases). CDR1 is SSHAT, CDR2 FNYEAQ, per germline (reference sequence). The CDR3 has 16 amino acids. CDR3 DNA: TGTGCTAGCAGCCCGGGGAGGGGGGGAGCGAACTACGAGCAGTACTTC. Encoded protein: CASSPGRGGANYEQYF.

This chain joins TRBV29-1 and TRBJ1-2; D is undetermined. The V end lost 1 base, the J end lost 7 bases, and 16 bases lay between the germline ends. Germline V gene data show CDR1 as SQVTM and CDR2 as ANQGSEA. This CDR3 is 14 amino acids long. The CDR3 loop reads CSVEADISRAGYTF. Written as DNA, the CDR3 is TGCAGCGTTGAAGCGGATATCTCCCGGGCTGGCTACACCTTC.

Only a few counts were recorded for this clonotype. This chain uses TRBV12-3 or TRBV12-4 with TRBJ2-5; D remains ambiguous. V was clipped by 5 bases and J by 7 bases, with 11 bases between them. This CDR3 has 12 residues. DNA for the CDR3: TGTGCCAGCAGTCCCTCCATAGGGACCCAGTACTTC. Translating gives CASSPSIGTQYF.

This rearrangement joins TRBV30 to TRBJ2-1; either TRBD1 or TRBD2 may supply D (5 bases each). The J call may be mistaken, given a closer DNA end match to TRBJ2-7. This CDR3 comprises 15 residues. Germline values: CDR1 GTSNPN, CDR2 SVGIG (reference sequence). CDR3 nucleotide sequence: TGTGCCTGGAGTAATAGGGACGGATCCTACAATGAGCAGTACTTC. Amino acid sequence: CAWSNRDGSYNEQYF.

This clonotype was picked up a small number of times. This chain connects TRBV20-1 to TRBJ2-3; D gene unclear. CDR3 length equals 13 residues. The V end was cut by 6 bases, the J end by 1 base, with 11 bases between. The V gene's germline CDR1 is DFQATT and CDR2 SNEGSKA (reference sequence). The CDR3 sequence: CSASPPGTDTQYF. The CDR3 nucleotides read TGCAGTGCATCCCCCCCTGGCACAGATACGCAGTATTTT.

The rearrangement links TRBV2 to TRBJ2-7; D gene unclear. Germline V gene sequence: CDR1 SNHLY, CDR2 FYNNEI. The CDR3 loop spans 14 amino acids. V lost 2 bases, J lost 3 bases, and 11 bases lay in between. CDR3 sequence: CASSEISGFYEQYF. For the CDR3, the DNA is TGTGCCAGCAGTGAAATCTCAGGATTCTACGAGCAGTACTTC.

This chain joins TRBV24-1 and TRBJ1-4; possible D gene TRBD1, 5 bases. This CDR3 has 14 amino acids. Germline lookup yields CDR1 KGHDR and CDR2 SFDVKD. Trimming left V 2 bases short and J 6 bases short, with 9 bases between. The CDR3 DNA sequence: TGTGCCACCAGTGATTGCAGAGGGGATGAAAAACTGTTTTTT. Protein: CATSDCRGDEKLFF.

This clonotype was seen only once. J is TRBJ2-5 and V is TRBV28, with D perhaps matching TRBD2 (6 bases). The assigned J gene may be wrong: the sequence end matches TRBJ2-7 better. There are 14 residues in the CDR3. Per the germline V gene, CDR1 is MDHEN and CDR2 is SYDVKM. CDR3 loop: CASSLTGLYYEQYF. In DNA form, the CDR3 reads TGTGCCAGCAGTTTAACGGGACTCTACTACGAGCAGTACTTC.

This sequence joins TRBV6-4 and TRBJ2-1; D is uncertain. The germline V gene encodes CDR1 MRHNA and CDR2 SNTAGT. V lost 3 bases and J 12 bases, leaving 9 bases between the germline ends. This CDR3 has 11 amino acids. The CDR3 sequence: CASSDNVWQFF. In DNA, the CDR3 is TGTGCCAGCAGTGATAATGTGTGGCAGTTCTTC.

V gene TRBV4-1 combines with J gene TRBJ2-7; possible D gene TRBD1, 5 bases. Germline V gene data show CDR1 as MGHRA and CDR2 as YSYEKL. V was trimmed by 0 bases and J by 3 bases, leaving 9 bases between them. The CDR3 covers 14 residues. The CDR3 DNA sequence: TGCGCCAGCAGCCAAGACCAGGGATACTACGAGCAGTACTTC. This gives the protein CASSQDQGYYEQYF.

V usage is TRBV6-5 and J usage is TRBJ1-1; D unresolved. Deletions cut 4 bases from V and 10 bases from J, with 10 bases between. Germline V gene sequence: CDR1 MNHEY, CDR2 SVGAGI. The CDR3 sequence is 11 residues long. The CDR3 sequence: CASSSPSLAFF. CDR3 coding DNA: TGTGCCAGCAGTTCGCCCAGTTTAGCTTTCTTT.